This TCR beta chain was sequenced during a study of T cell responses to AZD1222 COVID-19 vaccine. Notes on the study in general: Seropositive status at baseline applied to only six AZD1222 recipients.

This clone was counted a single time. No antigen is known for it. The table came from immunoSEQ multiplex PCR; TCRdb's copy has only in-frame clones and leaves some out. The table shows 150,000 to 200,000 clones, with approximately 94% occurring only once. This specimen consisted of peripheral blood, obtained 28 days after the second AZD1222 dose. This clonotype was sampled from an adult who received the AZD1222 COVID-19 vaccine.

The CDR3 loop reads CASSDRGHQPQHF. The DNA of the CDR3 is TGCGCCAGCAGTGACAGGGGGCACCAGCCCCAGCATTTT. This chain joins TRBV10-2 and TRBJ1-5, with 8 bases matching TRBD1. V shed 3 bases, J shed 7 bases, and the junction held 2 bases outside the gene matches. The CDR3 is 13 residues long. Per the germline V gene, CDR1 is WSHSY and CDR2 is SAAADI.